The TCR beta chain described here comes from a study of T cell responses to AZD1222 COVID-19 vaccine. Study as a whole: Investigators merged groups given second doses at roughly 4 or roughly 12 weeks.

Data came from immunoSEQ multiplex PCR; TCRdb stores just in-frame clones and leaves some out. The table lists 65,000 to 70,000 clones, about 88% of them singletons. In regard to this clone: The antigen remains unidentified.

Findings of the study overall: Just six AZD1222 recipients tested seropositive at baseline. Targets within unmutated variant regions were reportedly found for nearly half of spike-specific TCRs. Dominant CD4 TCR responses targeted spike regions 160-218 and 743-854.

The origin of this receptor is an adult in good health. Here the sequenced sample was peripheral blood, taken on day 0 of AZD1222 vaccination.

CDR3 in DNA: TGTGCCAGCAGCGTAGTGGGACAGGGGGACACTGAAGCTTTCTTT. As protein: CASSVVGQGDTEAFF. The V call is TRBV9, the J call TRBJ1-1, with 11 bases lining up with TRBD1. The junction had 1 base not matched to a gene; V was cut back by 0 bases and J by 3 bases. CDR1 and CDR2 from the germline V gene are SGDLS and YYNGEE. This CDR3 region has 15 residues.